These 3 T cell receptor beta chains came from one sample sequenced in a study of T cell changes during pregnancy in multiple sclerosis. This table comes from immunoSEQ multiplex PCR, and its TCRdb copy is limited to in-frame clones, with some not included. This sample yields around 80,000 clones, of which approximately 92% are seen a single time; about 2.3% belongs to the top ten. The specimen was peripheral blood, collected before pregnancy. These receptors were obtained from a female donor with multiple sclerosis, enrolled in a pregnancy study.

The chain links TRBV7-9 to TRBJ2-3; TRBD1 matches 10 bases. J was trimmed by 5 bases and V by 2 bases; bases with no gene match: 10. Germline CDR1 SEHNR, CDR2 FQNEAQ (reference sequence). The CDR3 sequence is 17 residues long. DNA of the CDR3: TGTGCCAGCAGCTTAAGGACAGGGGGAGTCCCCCAAGATACGCAGTATTTT. Translation gives CASSLRTGGVPQDTQYF.

This sequence joins TRBV19 and TRBJ1-5; D uncertain. V lost 5 bases and J 9 bases, leaving 11 bases between the germline ends. Germline CDR1 LNHDA, CDR2 SQIVND (reference sequence). This CDR3 is 12 amino acids long. The CDR3 reads CASSPNPGPQHF. In nucleotides, the CDR3 is TGTGCCAGTAGTCCGAATCCGGGGCCCCAGCATTTT.

V gene TRBV30 combines with J gene TRBJ2-1, with TRBD2 identical over 8 bases. Germline CDR1 and CDR2: GTSNPN and SVGIG (reference sequence). Germline trimming cut 3 bases from V and 5 bases from J; bases unmatched to any gene: 3. There are 13 residues in the CDR3. CDR3 bases: TGTGCCTGGAGCGGGACTAGTCACAATGAGCAGTTCTTC. This codes for CAWSGTSHNEQFF. Full variable domain (outside the CDR3, taken from reference TRBV30 and TRBJ2-1): SQTIHQWPATLVQPVGSPLSLECTVEGTSNPNLYWYRQAAGRGLQLLFYSVGIGQISSEVPQNLSASRPQDRQFILSSKKLLLSDSGFYLCAWSGTSHNEQFFGPGTRLTVL.